What follows are 2 T cell receptor beta chains derived from one specimen sequenced in a study of tumor-infiltrating lymphocytes in primary liver carcinoma. Starting material of 450 to 550 ng total RNA yielded TCR beta cDNA via a constant-region primer. For TCR beta, libraries were produced by three nested multiplex PCR rounds using slightly modified ARM-PCR. Researchers ran the first two PCR rounds for ten to eleven cycles each with TRBV1-TRBV30 forward primers and a C-beta reverse primer. Each CDR3 protein gets one entry after TCRdb re-called the multiplex PCR reads with MiXCR. The table has fewer than 350,000 distinct CDR3 sequences, 65% seen once; the top ten hold roughly 9%. The source of the blood RNA was unsorted whole blood, and germline DNA was extracted as well. Sequenced input: peripheral blood. These receptors were taken from a man aged 35-49 years with primary liver carcinoma and hepatitis B virus infection.

In the case of this clonotype: One end of the junction fails to match germline, which may point to a read error. The chain uses TRBV6-5 and TRBJ2-7, with TRBD2 matching 8 bases. The germline CDR1 and CDR2 sequences are MNHEY and SVGAGI. The CDR3 loop spans 16 amino acids. The CDR3 sequence is CASSITSGLSTYEQYF. In nucleotides, the CDR3 is TGTGCCAGCAGTATAACTAGCGGTTTGAGCACCTACGAGCAGTACTTT.

Points on this clonotype: A junction end diverges from the germline sequence, so it may reflect a read error. CDR3 protein: CACSPRRIGNQPQHF. CDR3 DNA: TGTGCCTGCAGTCCCCGGAGGATCGGCAATCAGCCCCAGCATTTT. The chain carries TRBV6-5 and TRBJ1-5; D is unresolved. The germline CDR1 and CDR2 sequences are MNHEY and SVGAGI. This CDR3 has 15 amino acids.